Shown below are 16 T cell receptor beta chains from a single sample sequenced in a study of OX40 agonist ivuxolimab in advanced cancers. The method was the immunoSEQ multiplex PCR assay. The immuneACCESS repertoire file appears here via TCRdb, limited to in-frame rearrangements. These files lack a portion of the clones; in checked studies, under half of the deficit traces to unresolved V genes, and the cause of the others is not known. The sample table lists 98,000 or so clones, 90% to 95% of them with a count of one. Jointly, the top ten make up approximately 2.5% of the sample. Sequences were derived from CD4+ or CD8+ T cells sorted from blood, sampled in a trial of the OX40 agonist ivuxolimab. Source of these receptors: an adult with an advanced solid tumor such as melanoma, head and neck, liver or kidney cancer.

The rearrangement joins TRBV28 to TRBJ2-5; D not certain. The CDR3 spans 13 residues. V was clipped by 5 bases and J by 2 bases, with 9 bases between them. The germline gives CDR1 MDHEN, CDR2 SYDVKM. Here the CDR3 DNA reads TGTGCCAGCAGTGGTCACGAACAAGAGACCCAGTACTTC. It encodes CASSGHEQETQYF.

The J gene is TRBJ2-1, the V gene TRBV7-2; 8 nucleotides agree with TRBD2. The CDR3 extends over 15 amino acids. With V trimmed by 0 bases and J by 6 bases, 4 bases remained unmatched. Germline V gene lookup returns CDR1 SGHTA and CDR2 FQGNSA. The CDR3: CASSLAGLVSNEQFF. CDR3 coding DNA: TGTGCCAGCAGCTTAGCGGGACTAGTTTCCAATGAGCAGTTCTTC.

The chain employs TRBV25-1 and TRBJ1-1, with TRBD1 matching 8 bases. V shed 5 bases, J shed 5 bases, and the junction held 13 bases outside the gene matches. CDR3 length equals 16 residues. Germline V gene lookup returns CDR1 MGHDK and CDR2 SYGVNS. The CDR3 spells CASSTADRVIRTEAFF. The CDR3 DNA reads TGTGCCAGCAGTACTGCGGACAGGGTAATTAGGACTGAAGCTTTCTTT.

This rearrangement joins TRBV5-1 to TRBJ2-7, with TRBD2 matching 7 bases. The CDR3 sequence is 14 residues long. J gave up 3 bases and V 3 bases, and 6 bases lay outside the gene matches. Germline V gene lookup returns CDR1 SGHRS and CDR2 YFSETQ. In DNA, the CDR3 is TGCGCCAGCAGCTCTAGCGGCCAGAGCTACGAGCAGTACTTC. Its translation: CASSSSGQSYEQYF.

The chain employs TRBV19 and TRBJ2-1, with D perhaps matching TRBD1 or TRBD2 (6 bases each). The CDR3 consists of 16 residues. In germline, CDR1 is LNHDA, CDR2 SQIVND (reference sequence). The V end was cut by 1 base, the J end by 4 bases, with 14 bases between. The DNA for the CDR3 is TGTGCCAGTAGTATAGTTCCGGGGGCTCGGTACAATGAGCAGTTCTTC. It yields the protein CASSIVPGARYNEQFF.

The CDR3 region is CASKIGDTQYF. CDR3 nucleotide sequence: TGTGCCAGCAAAATAGGCGATACGCAGTATTTT. The chain employs TRBV6-5 and TRBJ2-3; D gene ambiguous. Germline CDR1 MNHEY, CDR2 SVGAGI. Trimming took off 7 bases at V and 6 bases at J, with 8 bases between the two ends. This CDR3 contains 11 residues.

This clone was counted between two and nine times. V is TRBV10-1 and J is TRBJ2-1; TRBD2 matches 11 bases. CDR1 and CDR2 from the germline V gene are WNHNN and SYGVQD (reference sequence). The V segment lost 6 bases and the J segment 9 bases; nucleotides outside the gene matches: 10. CDR3 length: 15 residues. CDR3 DNA sequence: TGCGCCAGCAGGGACGGACGACTAGCGGGAACTGAGCAGTTCTTC. Translated: CASRDGRLAGTEQFF.

The V gene is TRBV19, the J gene TRBJ1-1, with TRBD1 as a possible D gene (6 bases). Between the trimmed V and J ends, which lost 6 bases and 8 bases, there was a span of 19 bases. The CDR3 is 14 amino acids. Germline-derived CDR1 and CDR2 are LNHDA and SQIVND (reference sequence). The CDR3 sequence is CASRPPGGLGEAFF. The CDR3 bases are TGTGCCAGTAGGCCTCCTGGGGGCCTGGGGGAAGCTTTCTTT.

The chain has TRBV6-5 and TRBJ2-5; the D is unclear. The CDR3 is 14 residues long. Looked up from germline, CDR1 is MNHEY and CDR2 is SVGAGI. The V end was cut by 6 bases, the J end by 2 bases, with 13 bases between. The CDR3 protein is CASRNVAVQETQYF. The DNA of the CDR3 is TGTGCCAGCAGAAACGTGGCGGTACAAGAGACCCAGTACTTC.

The chain employs TRBV7-2 and TRBJ1-5; D not resolved. The CDR3 length is 15 residues. Trimming removed 0 bases at V and 3 bases at J, with 9 bases between. In germline, CDR1 is SGHTA, CDR2 FQGNSA. The CDR3, as DNA: TGTGCCAGCAGCTTAGCGCTAGGGCCCAATCAGCCCCAGCATTTT. It encodes CASSLALGPNQPQHF.

The J gene is TRBJ1-2, the V gene TRBV6-5; 12 positions match TRBD1. This CDR3 contains 15 residues. In germline, CDR1 is MNHEY, CDR2 SVGAGI. Trimming cost V 4 bases and J 8 bases; bases outside gene matches: 8. The CDR3: CASSSPGQGAEGYTF. The CDR3 DNA sequence: TGTGCCAGCAGTTCCCCGGGACAGGGGGCGGAAGGCTACACCTTC.

This clone was recorded only once. V gene TRBV6-1 combines with J gene TRBJ2-1, with unresolved D. The CDR3 is 12 residues long. The V gene lost 6 bases and the J gene lost 3 bases, with 6 bases spanning the gap. Germline CDR1 and CDR2: MNHNS and SASEGT. The CDR3: CASRRNYNEQFF. CDR3 nucleotides: TGTGCCAGCAGACGGAACTACAATGAGCAGTTCTTC.

V and J are TRBV5-4 and TRBJ2-7; 7 bases line up with TRBD1. Germline CDR1 SGHNT, CDR2 YYREEE (reference sequence). Trimming at V came to 3 bases and at J to 5 bases, leaving 2 bases not matched to a gene. The CDR3 is 12 residues long. In DNA form, the CDR3 reads TGTGCCAGCAGCTGGGACAGCCACGAGCAGTACTTC. Its translation: CASSWDSHEQYF.

This clone was counted a single time. The chain joins TRBV5-1 to TRBJ2-6; D is possibly TRBD1 (5 bases). Trimming shortened V by 4 bases and J by 4 bases, and 15 bases separated the two germline ends. CDR3 length: 16 residues. Germline-derived CDR1 and CDR2 are SGHRS and YFSETQ. CDR3 coding DNA: TGCGCCAGCAGCCTGGATGGGGCTCTGGGGGCCAACGTCCTGACTTTC. It codes for CASSLDGALGANVLTF.

The V gene is TRBV2, the J gene TRBJ2-5, with 8 bases that match TRBD1. This CDR3 has 14 amino acids. V shed 6 bases, J shed 1 base, and the junction held 4 bases outside the gene matches. The germline V gene encodes CDR1 SNHLY and CDR2 FYNNEI. The CDR3 region has the DNA TGTGCCAGCAGGGGACAGGTCCTCCAAGAGACCCAGTACTTC. It encodes CASRGQVLQETQYF. The full variable domain, rest sourced from reference TRBV2 and TRBJ2-5, is EPEVTQTPSHQVTQMGQEVILRCVPISNHLYFYWYRQILGQKVEFLVSFYNNEISEKSEIFDDQFSVERPDGSNFTLKIRSTKLEDSAMYFCASRGQVLQETQYFGPGTRLLVL.

The gene calls are TRBV28 and TRBJ1-5; weak D call: TRBD1 (6 bases). Germline V CDR1 and CDR2: MDHEN, SYDVKM. V lost 3 bases to trimming and J lost 2 bases, with 14 bases between them. This CDR3 has 16 amino acids. CDR3 amino acids: CASSFGTGKGNQPQHF. For the CDR3, the DNA is TGTGCCAGCAGTTTTGGTACAGGGAAGGGCAATCAGCCCCAGCATTTT.